This T cell receptor (beta chain) was obtained from a study of T cell changes during pregnancy in multiple sclerosis. There are a few counts of this clone. The protocol was immunoSEQ multiplex PCR, while the TCRdb copy is restricted to in-frame clones and leaves out a portion. Here the sample spans under 65,000 clones, more than 90% being singletons. Germline lookup yields CDR1 DFQATT and CDR2 SNEGSKA (reference sequence). The CDR3 has 11 amino acids. Trimming took 5 bases from V and 8 from J, leaving 12 bases between them. The sequencing here drew on peripheral blood, taken after pregnancy. This receptor was identified in a female donor in good health, enrolled as a control in a pregnancy study. The chain has TRBV20-1 and TRBJ1-1; weak D call: TRBD1 (6 bases). CDR3 nucleotides: TGCAGTGCTTCTGACAGGCCAGAAGCTTTCTTT. Translated, it gives CSASDRPEAFF.